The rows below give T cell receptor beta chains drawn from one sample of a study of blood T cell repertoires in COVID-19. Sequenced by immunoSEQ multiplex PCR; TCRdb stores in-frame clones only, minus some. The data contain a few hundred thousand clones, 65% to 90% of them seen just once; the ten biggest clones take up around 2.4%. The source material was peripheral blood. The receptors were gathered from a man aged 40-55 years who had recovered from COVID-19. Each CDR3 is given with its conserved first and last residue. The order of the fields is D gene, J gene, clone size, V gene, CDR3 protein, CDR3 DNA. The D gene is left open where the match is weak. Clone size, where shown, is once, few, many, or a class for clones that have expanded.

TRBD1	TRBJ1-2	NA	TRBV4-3	CASSQGRGFPGYTF	TGCGCCAGCAGCCAAGGCAGGGGGTTTCCTGGCTACACCTTC
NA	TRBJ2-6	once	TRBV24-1	CATSREWVGANVLTF	TGTGCCACCTCCAGGGAATGGGTCGGGGCCAACGTCCTGACTTTC
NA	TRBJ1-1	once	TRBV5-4	CASSFAGAGGETEAFF	TGTGCCAGCAGCTTCGCCGGGGCCGGGGGGGAGACTGAAGCTTTCTTT
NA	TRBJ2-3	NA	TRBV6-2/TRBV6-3	CASSYYPTQRGTDTQYF	TGTGCCAGCAGTTACTACCCCACTCAGCGGGGCACAGATACGCAGTATTTT
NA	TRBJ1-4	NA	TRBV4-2	CASSQLSGEKLFF	TGTGCCAGCAGCCAATTGTCCGGGGAAAAACTGTTTTTT
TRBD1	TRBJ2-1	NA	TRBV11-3	CASSLTGSRRNEQFF	TGTGCCAGCAGCTTGACAGGGTCCCGCAGGAATGAGCAGTTCTTC
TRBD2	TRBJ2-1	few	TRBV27	CASSTGLSEQFF	TGTGCCAGCAGTACGGGACTATCCGAGCAGTTCTTC
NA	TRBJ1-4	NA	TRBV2	CASRTGQGRNEKLFF	TGTGCCAGCAGAACCGGCCAGGGGCGGAATGAAAAACTGTTTTTT
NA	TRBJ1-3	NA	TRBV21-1	CASRRPRAGAGNTIYF	TGTGCCAGCAGACGACCACGTGCAGGGGCTGGAAACACCATATATTTT
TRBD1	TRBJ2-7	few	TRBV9	CASSGGTGRGEQYF	TGTGCCAGCAGTGGTGGGACAGGGCGCGGCGAGCAGTACTTC
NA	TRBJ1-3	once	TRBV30	CAWSVGQRNTIYF	TGTGCCTGGAGTGTTGGACAGAGAAACACCATATATTTT
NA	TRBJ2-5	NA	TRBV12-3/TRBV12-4	CASSLFGIETQYF	TGTGCCAGCAGTTTGTTCGGGATAGAGACCCAGTACTTC
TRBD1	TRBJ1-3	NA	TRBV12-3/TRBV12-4	CASSPGQGFLLSF	TGTGCCAGCAGTCCGGGACAGGGGTTTCTGTTATCTTTT
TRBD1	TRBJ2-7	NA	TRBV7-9	CASTSWDSLHEQYF	TGTGCCAGCACCTCCTGGGACAGCCTACACGAGCAGTACTTC
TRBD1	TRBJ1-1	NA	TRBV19	CASSALPGQGSGTEAFF	TGTGCCAGTAGTGCCCTACCGGGACAGGGGAGCGGTACTGAAGCTTTCTTT
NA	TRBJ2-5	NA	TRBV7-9	CASSLFEETQYF	TGTGCCAGCAGCTTATTCGAGGAGACCCAGTACTTC
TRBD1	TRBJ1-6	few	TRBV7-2	CASKRTGVNSPLHF	TGTGCCAGCAAACGGACAGGGGTGAATTCACCCCTCCACTTT
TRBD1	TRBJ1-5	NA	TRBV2	CASTWDRGVRGPQHF	TGTGCCAGCACTTGGGACAGGGGTGTACGCGGGCCCCAGCATTTT
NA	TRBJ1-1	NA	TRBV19	CASSIFRGIDTEAFF	TGTGCCAGTAGTATTTTTCGGGGTATAGACACTGAAGCTTTCTTT
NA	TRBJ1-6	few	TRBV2	CASSQLNSPLHF	TGTGCCAGCAGCCAACTTAATTCACCCCTCCACTTT
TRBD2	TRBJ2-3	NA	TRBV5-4	CASSLVLAGGIDTQYF	TGTGCCAGCAGCTTGGTACTAGCGGGAGGCATAGATACGCAGTATTTT
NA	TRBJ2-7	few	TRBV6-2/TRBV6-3	CASSYGGMSYEQYF	TGTGCCAGCAGTTACGGCGGGATGTCCTACGAGCAGTACTTC
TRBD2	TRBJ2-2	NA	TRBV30	CAWSVHGGRAAGTGELFF	TGTGCCTGGAGTGTACACGGCGGGAGGGCCGCGGGCACCGGGGAGCTGTTTTTT